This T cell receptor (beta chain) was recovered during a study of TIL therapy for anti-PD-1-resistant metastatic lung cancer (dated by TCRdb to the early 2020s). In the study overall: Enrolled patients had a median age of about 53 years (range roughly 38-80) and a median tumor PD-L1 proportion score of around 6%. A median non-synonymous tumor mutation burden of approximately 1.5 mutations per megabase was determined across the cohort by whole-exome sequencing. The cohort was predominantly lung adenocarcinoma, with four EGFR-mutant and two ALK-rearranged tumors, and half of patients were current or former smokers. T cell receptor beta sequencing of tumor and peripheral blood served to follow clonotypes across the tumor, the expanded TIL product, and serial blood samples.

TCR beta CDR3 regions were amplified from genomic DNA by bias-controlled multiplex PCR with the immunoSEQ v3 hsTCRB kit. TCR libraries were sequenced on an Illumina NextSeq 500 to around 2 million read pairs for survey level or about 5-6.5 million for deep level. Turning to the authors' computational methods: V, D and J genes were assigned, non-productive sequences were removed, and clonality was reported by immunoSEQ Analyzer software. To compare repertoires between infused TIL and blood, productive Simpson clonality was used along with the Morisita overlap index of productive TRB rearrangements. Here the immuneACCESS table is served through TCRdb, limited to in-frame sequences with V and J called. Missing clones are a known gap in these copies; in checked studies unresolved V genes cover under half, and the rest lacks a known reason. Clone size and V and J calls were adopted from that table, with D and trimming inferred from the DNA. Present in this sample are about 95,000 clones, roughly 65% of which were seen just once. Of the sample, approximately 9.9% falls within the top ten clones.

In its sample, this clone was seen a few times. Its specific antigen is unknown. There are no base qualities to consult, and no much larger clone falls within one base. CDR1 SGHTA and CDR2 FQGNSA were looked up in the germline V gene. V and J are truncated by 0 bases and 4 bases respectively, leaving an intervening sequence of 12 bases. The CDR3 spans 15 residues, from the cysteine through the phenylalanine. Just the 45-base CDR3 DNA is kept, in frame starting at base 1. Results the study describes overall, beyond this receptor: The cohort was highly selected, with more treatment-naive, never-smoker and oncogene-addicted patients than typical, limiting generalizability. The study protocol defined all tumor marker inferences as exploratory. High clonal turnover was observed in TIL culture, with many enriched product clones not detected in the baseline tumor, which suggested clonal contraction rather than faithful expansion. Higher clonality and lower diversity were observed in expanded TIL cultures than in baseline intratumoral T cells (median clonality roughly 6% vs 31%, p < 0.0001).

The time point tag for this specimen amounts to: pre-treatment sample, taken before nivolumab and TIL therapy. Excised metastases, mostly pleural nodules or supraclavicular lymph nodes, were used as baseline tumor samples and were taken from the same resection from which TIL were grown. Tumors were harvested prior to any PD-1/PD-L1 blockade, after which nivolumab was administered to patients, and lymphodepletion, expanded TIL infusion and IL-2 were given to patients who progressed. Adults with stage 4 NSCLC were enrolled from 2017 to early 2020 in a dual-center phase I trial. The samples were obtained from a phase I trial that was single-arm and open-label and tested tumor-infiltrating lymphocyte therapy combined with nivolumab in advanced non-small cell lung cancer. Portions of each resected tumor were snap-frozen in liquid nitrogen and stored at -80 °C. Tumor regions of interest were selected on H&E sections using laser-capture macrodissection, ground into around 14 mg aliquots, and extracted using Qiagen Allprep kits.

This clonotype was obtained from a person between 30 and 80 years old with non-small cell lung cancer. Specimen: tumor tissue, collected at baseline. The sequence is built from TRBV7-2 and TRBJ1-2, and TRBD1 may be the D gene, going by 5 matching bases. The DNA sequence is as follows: TGTGCCAGCAGCTTAGCCCACGGGACGGTCTATGGCTACACCTTC. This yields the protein CASSLAHGTVYGYTF.